This TCR beta chain stems from a study of graft-versus-host responses after intestinal transplantation. Study-wide results and caveats: Recipient bone marrow held GvH clones, some seen earlier in ileum or blood. Patients with graft-donor T cell macrochimerism had high graft-versus-host to host-versus-graft clonal ratios in allografts.

Regarding this clone: The antigen is not known.

This CDR3 contains 16 residues. V was clipped by 10 bases and J by 3 bases; unmatched bases: 16. The germline gives CDR1 SEHNR, CDR2 FQNEAQ (reference sequence). Here immunoSEQ multiplex PCR was the method, and the copy in TCRdb shows in-frame clones only, minus some. The sample consists of some 10,000 clones, more than 85% of them appearing once. Source: PBMCs, taken around nine weeks after transplant. The chain joins TRBV7-9 to TRBJ2-7; 9 bases fit TRBD1. The TCR comes from a human patient who received an intestinal transplant, so some T cells may come from the graft donor. This chain's CDR3 is CATQLRRPDRGYEQYF. The CDR3 bases are TGTGCCACCCAACTTAGGAGGCCGGACAGGGGCTACGAGCAGTACTTC.